The source of this TCR beta chain is a study of shared clonotypes between healthy human individuals. On the study more broadly: CD8 memory received one plate per donor, CD8 naive two, CD4 memory three and CD4 naive three. Study-wide findings and caveats: The authors sampled blood alone, and tissue repertoires likely differ.

Libraries were prepared by immunoSEQ multiplex PCR; TCRdb keeps only in-frame clonotypes and omits some of them. The repertoire holds about 2.1 million clones, with just over 90% as singletons. This clone has more than one count but fewer than ten. Its antigen is as yet unknown. Positively selected for CCR7, the CD45RO-negative cells used as naive CD8 cells excluded terminally differentiated effector memory CD45RA+ cells. Among the donors, all were Caucasian adults who lived in Nashville, Tennessee. The germline CDR1 and CDR2 sequences are MNHEY and SVGAGI. V dropped 2 bases and J dropped 3 bases, with 10 bases sitting between them. The CDR3 is 14 residues long.

The source of this sequence is a man aged 18 to 29 in good health. Some clones in this sample may be carry-over from other donors' samples. This rearrangement joins TRBV6-5 to TRBJ1-2; D unresolved. Specimen: naive CD8+ T cells from PBMCs. CDR3 DNA sequence: TGTGCCAGCAGTTACGGGCCTGGCGACTATGGCTACACCTTC. Residues: CASSYGPGDYGYTF.